The next 4 T cell receptor beta chains were all read from a single sample in a study of T cell repertoires in cytomegalovirus infection. TCRdb re-called the reads through MiXCR, storing one row per CDR3 protein. The repertoire consists of around 320,000 distinct CDR3 sequences, with more than 8% occurring once and the leading ten covering approximately 4.5%. Sequencing was carried out using PBMCs. The receptors stem from a human donor in good health (CMV status not recorded). Some clones in this sample may be carry-over from other donors' samples.

This chain joins TRBV7-2 and TRBJ1-3; no definite D call. Germline V gene sequence: CDR1 SGHTA, CDR2 FQGNSA. Trimming removed 5 bases from V and 4 bases from J, with 15 bases in between. The CDR3 consists of 15 residues. CDR3 amino acids: CASSQYTLGGNTIYF. CDR3 bases: TGTGCCAGCAGCCAATACACCCTGGGAGGAAACACCATATATTTT.

This clonotype was detected many times. The V gene is TRBV6-2 or TRBV6-3, the J gene TRBJ1-1, with TRBD1 matching 9 bases. This CDR3 is 13 amino acids long. Trimming cost V 8 bases and J 10 bases; bases outside gene matches: 11. Germline V CDR1 and CDR2: MNHEY, SVGEGT. Here the CDR3 DNA reads TGTGCCAGCGGCAAGGGACAGGGATTTTTAGCTTTCTTT. Amino acids: CASGKGQGFLAFF.

This clonotype appeared a single time. This CDR3 is missing its conserved last phenylalanine or tryptophan, likely due to a read error. This chain connects TRBV7-2 to TRBJ1-2; D call uncertain. V shed 1 base and J shed 4 bases, with 10 bases lying between them. The CDR3 loop spans 14 amino acids. Germline V gene data show CDR1 as SGHTA and CDR2 as FQGNSA. The CDR3 DNA is TGTGCCAGCAGCTTAGGAGGTACTAGCTATGGCTACACCTCC. It encodes CASSLGGTSYGYTS.

The J gene is TRBJ2-7, the V gene TRBV11-2; 7 nucleotides line up with TRBD1. The length of the CDR3 is 12 residues. The junction had 3 bases not matched to a gene; V was cut back by 8 bases and J by 2 bases. The germline CDR1 and CDR2 sequences are SGHAT and FQNNGV. Here the CDR3 reads CASGTATYEQYF. The CDR3 DNA reads as TGTGCCAGCGGGACAGCGACCTACGAGCAGTACTTC.